A selection of T cell receptor beta chains follows, all from one sample in a study of cytomegalovirus exposure and HLA in healthy donors. Clones were sequenced by immunoSEQ multiplex PCR, and TCRdb holds only the in-frame ones, with some missing. Found here are 180,000 or so clones, about 9% of them singletons; the top ten hold roughly 1.4%. The sample consisted of PBMCs. These TCRs come from a young woman in good health and CMV-seropositive. CDR3s include the opening cysteine and the closing phenylalanine or tryptophan. D genes are given only for firm matches. Size is stated for part of the rows, as once, few or many counts, or as a class when the clone is expanded.

d_call j_call clone_size v_call cdr3_length cdr3_nt cdr3_aa
TRBD1 TRBJ1-1 . TRBV2 11 TGTGCCAGCAGTTACAGGGGGAATGCTTTCTTT CASSYRGNAFF
. TRBJ2-1 few TRBV4-2 16 TGTGCCAGCAGCCCATTCTCTAGGACGGGGAAGAATGAGCAGTTCTTC CASSPFSRTGKNEQFF
TRBD1 TRBJ1-1 . TRBV7-9 15 TGTGCCAGCAGCTTCCCGACAGGGGCGCTCACTGAAGCTTTCTTT CASSFPTGALTEAFF
. TRBJ2-5 few TRBV5-1 13 TGCGCCAGCAGCTCAACTTTCCAAGAGACCCAGTACTTC CASSSTFQETQYF
. TRBJ2-7 few TRBV5-6 16 TGTGCCAGCAGCTCGGTGGGACTTCCTGGCTCCTACGAGCAGTACTTC CASSSVGLPGSYEQYF
TRBD1 TRBJ1-1 . TRBV19 17 TGTGCCAGTAGTATAGATCCCGGTAGGGGGCCCGCCCTTGAAGCTTTCTTT CASSIDPGRGPALEAFF
TRBD1 TRBJ2-1 . TRBV27 15 TGTGCCAGCAGTTATCTGACAGGGAGTTACAATGAGCAGTTCTTC CASSYLTGSYNEQFF
TRBD1 TRBJ2-2 . TRBV29-1 14 TGCAGCGTTTTTGGGAGACAGGGGGCCGGGGAGCTGTTTTTT CSVFGRQGAGELFF
TRBD1 TRBJ2-5 . TRBV2 13 TGTGCCAGCAGGGGGATCCGGGACAGGCGAAAGTACTTC CASRGIRDRRKYF
TRBD2 TRBJ2-1 . TRBV7-6 18 TGTGCCAGCAGCTTAGGTGGACTAGCGGGAGGGCCAAAGGATGAGCAGTTCTTC CASSLGGLAGGPKDEQFF
. TRBJ2-6 few TRBV2 16 TGTGCCAGCCCCCGGGGATCAGCCTCTGGGGCCAACGTCCTGACTTTC CASPRGSASGANVLTF
. TRBJ2-2 . TRBV30 13 TGTGCCTGTCCGGGTCTTCAAGCCGGGGAGCTGTTTTTT CACPGLQAGELFF
. TRBJ1-5 . TRBV6-1 13 TGTGCCAGCAGCGGGGAAATGGGTCAGCCCCAGCATTTT CASSGEMGQPQHF
TRBD1 TRBJ1-5 few TRBV5-5 13 TGTGCCAGCAGCCCGACAGGGAGGCAGCCCCAGCATTTT CASSPTGRQPQHF
TRBD1 TRBJ1-5 . TRBV2 15 TGTGCCAGCAGTAACCGGGACAGGGGGGACCAGCCCCAGCATTTT CASSNRDRGDQPQHF
. TRBJ1-2 . TRBV7-9 14 TGTGCCAGCAGCCCGCCTGGGGGGAACTATGGCTACACCTTC CASSPPGGNYGYTF
. TRBJ2-4 few TRBV11-2 16 TGTGCCAGCAGGCATGGGGGGGCGCGGGCCAAAAACATTCAGTACTTC CASRHGGARAKNIQYF
. TRBJ2-3 . TRBV5-1 16 TGCGCCAGCAGCTTTTCCCAGGGCGGGGGCACAGATACGCAGTATTTT CASSFSQGGGTDTQYF
. TRBJ2-1 . TRBV30 11 TGTGCCTGGAGTGGAGGGAATGAGCAGTTCTTC CAWSGGNEQFF
. TRBJ2-7 few TRBV27 13 TGTGCCAGCAGTTTAGGGCTGACCTACGAGCAGTACTTC CASSLGLTYEQYF
TRBD2 TRBJ2-4 few TRBV5-4 16 TGTGCCAGCAGCTTGGGAGCGGGAGGGCCGGGAAACATTCAGTACTTC CASSLGAGGPGNIQYF
. TRBJ2-7 few TRBV5-1 14 TGCGCCAGCAGCTCGCCGACAGCCCCCTACGAGCAGTACTTC CASSSPTAPYEQYF
TRBD1 TRBJ1-2 few TRBV14 15 TGTGCCAGCAGCCCAGGACAGGGGTGGAACTATGGCTACACCTTC CASSPGQGWNYGYTF
. TRBJ1-1 . TRBV19 16 TGTGCCAGTAGTGGCCACAGGGTAGAGGTGAACACTGAAGCTTTCTTT CASSGHRVEVNTEAFF
. TRBJ1-1 few TRBV4-1 13 TGCGCCAGCAGCCAAGGACTGGTCACTGAAGCTTTCTTT CASSQGLVTEAFF
TRBD1 TRBJ2-5 . TRBV2 17 TGTGCCAGCAGTGTCGACAGGGGCGCCCGAACCCAAGAGACCCAGTACTTC CASSVDRGARTQETQYF